Reported below is one T cell receptor beta chain. The antigen is not known. Other DNA sequences in this sample translate to the same CDR3. The V and J ends lost 0 bases and 2 bases respectively, with 5 bases between them. Germline V lookup: CDR1 SGHVS, CDR2 FQNEAQ. The CDR3 is made up of 13 amino acids. This sample is drawn from a study of shared clonotypes between healthy human individuals. Findings and limits, study-wide: Across a handful of donors, naive CD4 shared roughly 5%, naive CD8 around 3.5%, memory CD4 roughly 2.4%, memory CD8 0.4% to 0.5%.

Cells designated naive CD8 were CD45RO-negative and were positively selected for CCR7, with terminally differentiated effector memory CD45RA+ cells excluded. Evenly divided among several immunoSEQ plates was the genomic DNA of each subset. The data were produced by immunoSEQ multiplex PCR, yet TCRdb's version contains in-frame clones alone and is incomplete. The table has over 750,000 clones, about 97% seen once; the top ten hold about 0.25%. The clonotype originates from a young man in good health. This sequence joins TRBV7-8 and TRBJ2-7; tentative D call: TRBD1 (5 bases). Material for sequencing was naive CD8+ T cells sorted from blood. The CDR3 sequence is CASSLAGAYEQYF. The CDR3 DNA sequence: TGTGCCAGCAGCTTAGCAGGGGCCTACGAGCAGTACTTC.